This T cell receptor (beta chain) originates from a study of blood T cells in healthy people across ages. Looked up from germline, CDR1 is SGHRS and CDR2 is YFSETQ. The CDR3 has 14 amino acids. The V gene lost 4 bases and the J gene lost 3 bases, with 14 bases spanning the gap. Primed by a sample-barcoded 5' primer and a J-beta primer mix, a second PCR proceeded for roughly 7 to 12 cycles. Each CDR3 protein is one row after TCRdb ran MiXCR on the 5' RACE reads. In the table there are around 1,000,000 distinct CDR3 sequences, less than 25% of which are singletons. This clonotype was counted only a few times. The sample was also reused in another study, on T cells of mothers and their children.

Sequences were obtained from blood. The receptor was derived from a girl aged 2 to 9 in good health. The rearrangement links TRBV5-1 to TRBJ2-7, with D possibly matching TRBD1 (5 bases). CDR3: CASSPLRQGYEQYF. The CDR3 nucleotides read TGCGCCAGCAGCCCTCTCCGTCAGGGCTACGAGCAGTACTTC.